One TCR beta chain is described in this entry. No antigen is known for it. V shed 6 bases, J shed 1 base, and the junction held 6 bases outside the gene matches. The CDR3 sequence is 15 residues long. CDR1 and CDR2 from the germline V gene are SGHAT and FQNNGV. This entry is derived from a study of human T cells and chemical hapten exposure. Study-wide background: It was small differences in pooled library volume that mainly caused per-sample TCR yields to vary. Findings and limits, study-wide: DPC sensitization left the count of TCRs above 1 in 1000 unchanged.

From the RACE reads, TCRdb called clonotypes with MiXCR, one entry per CDR3 protein. The sample yields 150,000 to 200,000 distinct CDR3 sequences, roughly 15% seen once. Time point denoted: patch test 1, 2 weeks after DPC sensitization. Stated treatment: therapeutic diphenylcyclopropenone sensitization with weekly scalp DPC. Researchers sampled blood before each patch test went on. This TCR came from a woman younger than 45 with alopecia areata. Some clones in this sample may be carry-over from other donors' samples. The gene calls are TRBV11-2 and TRBJ2-5; 9 nucleotides align to TRBD2. This sample comprised whole blood, obtained in connection with sensitization to the hapten diphenylcyclopropenone (DPC). The DNA for the CDR3 is TGTGCCAGCAGATCGAATAGCGGGAGCCAAGAGACCCAGTACTTC. Amino acid sequence: CASRSNSGSQETQYF.